A selection of T cell receptor beta chains follows, all from one sample in a study of CD8 T cells in ankylosing spondylitis. TCRdb re-called the 5' RACE reads with MiXCR, one entry per CDR3 protein. The repertoire holds 200,000 to 300,000 distinct CDR3 sequences, with under 8.5% as singletons. The sample taken for sequencing was blood, either unsorted or a sorted T cell fraction (not recorded which). These receptors all stem from a female donor with ankylosing spondylitis or in good health (not recorded which). The CDR3 runs from the conserved cysteine through the conserved F or W. The D gene is left open where the match is weak. A row's size may be missing; if present it is once, few, many or a size class.

J gene: TRBJ2-1; V gene: TRBV7-9; clone size: many; D gene: TRBD1; CDR3 DNA: TGTGCCAGCAGGGACAGGGAGCAGTTCTTC; CDR3 protein: CASRDREQFF
J gene: TRBJ1-2; V gene: TRBV2; clone size: -; D gene: -; CDR3 DNA: TGTGCCAGCAGTGAATGGCGAGGCGGGGGCGGCTACACCTTC; CDR3 protein: CASSEWRGGGGYTF
J gene: TRBJ2-5; V gene: TRBV7-3; clone size: many; D gene: -; CDR3 DNA: TGTGCCAGCAGCTTAGGGCCGGGGGTGGGCCAAGAGACCCAGTACTTC; CDR3 protein: CASSLGPGVGQETQYF
J gene: TRBJ1-1; V gene: TRBV4-3; clone size: -; D gene: -; CDR3 DNA: TGCGCCAGCAGCCATCACGAAAAGGCTGAAGCTTTCTTT; CDR3 protein: CASSHHEKAEAFF
J gene: TRBJ1-1; V gene: TRBV2; clone size: many; D gene: -; CDR3 DNA: TGTGCCAGCGTTCTGGGTATGAACACTGAAGCTTTCTTT; CDR3 protein: CASVLGMNTEAFF
J gene: TRBJ2-7; V gene: TRBV4-2; clone size: many; D gene: -; CDR3 DNA: TGTGCCAGCAGCCAAGAAGGCGGGATCACCTACGAGCAGTACTTC; CDR3 protein: CASSQEGGITYEQYF
J gene: TRBJ2-1; V gene: TRBV5-1; clone size: many; D gene: TRBD2; CDR3 DNA: TGCGCCAGCAACAAGATGGCGGGAGTCGGGAATGAGCAGTTCTTC; CDR3 protein: CASNKMAGVGNEQFF
J gene: TRBJ1-2; V gene: TRBV7-2; clone size: many; D gene: TRBD1; CDR3 DNA: TGTGCCAGCAGCTCCTCGACCGGACAGGGGGCGCCGAATGGCTACACCTTC; CDR3 protein: CASSSSTGQGAPNGYTF
J gene: TRBJ2-2; V gene: TRBV5-1; clone size: -; D gene: -; CDR3 DNA: TGCGCCAGCAGCTCCAGGGTAGACACCGGGGAGCTGTTTTTT; CDR3 protein: CASSSRVDTGELFF
J gene: TRBJ2-2; V gene: TRBV6-5; clone size: many; D gene: -; CDR3 DNA: TGTGCCAGCAGTTACTTAATAGCATATGCCGGGGAGCTGTTTTTT; CDR3 protein: CASSYLIAYAGELFF
J gene: TRBJ2-1; V gene: TRBV7-9; clone size: few; D gene: TRBD2; CDR3 DNA: TGTGCCAGCAGCTCTAGCGGGAGGAGGTATGAGCAGTTCTTC; CDR3 protein: CASSSSGRRYEQFF
J gene: TRBJ1-2; V gene: TRBV7-6; clone size: many; D gene: TRBD1; CDR3 DNA: TGTGCCAGCAGCCCCATAGGGACAGACAACTATGGCTACACCTTC; CDR3 protein: CASSPIGTDNYGYTF
J gene: TRBJ2-6; V gene: TRBV5-1; clone size: many; D gene: TRBD1; CDR3 DNA: TGCGCCAGCAGCTCGAGTCCCGGGACAGGGACTGGGGCCAACGTCCTGACTTTC; CDR3 protein: CASSSSPGTGTGANVLTF
J gene: TRBJ2-1; V gene: TRBV7-2; clone size: many; D gene: TRBD2; CDR3 DNA: TGTGCCAGCAGCTTAAGGACTAGCGGCAATGAGCAGTTCTTC; CDR3 protein: CASSLRTSGNEQFF
J gene: TRBJ2-1; V gene: TRBV29-1; clone size: -; D gene: TRBD2; CDR3 DNA: TGCAGCGTTTATGGTGAGGAACTAGCGGGAGTGAATGAGCAGTTCTTC; CDR3 protein: CSVYGEELAGVNEQFF
J gene: TRBJ2-7; V gene: TRBV7-2; clone size: many; D gene: -; CDR3 DNA: TGTGCCAGCAGCCTACGGGAACACGAGCAGTACTTC; CDR3 protein: CASSLREHEQYF
J gene: TRBJ2-1; V gene: TRBV20-1; clone size: many; D gene: -; CDR3 DNA: TGCAGTGCCGGGGAAACTAGCAGGAGCTTGGGGGAGCAGTTCTTC; CDR3 protein: CSAGETSRSLGEQFF
J gene: TRBJ2-7; V gene: TRBV4-3; clone size: many; D gene: -; CDR3 DNA: TGCGCCAGCAGCCTCTCCAGGGAAGCCTACGAGCAGTACTTC; CDR3 protein: CASSLSREAYEQYF
J gene: TRBJ1-4; V gene: TRBV28; clone size: many; D gene: -; CDR3 DNA: TGTGCCAGCAGAACCCCAAATGAAAAACTGTTTTTT; CDR3 protein: CASRTPNEKLFF
J gene: TRBJ2-1; V gene: TRBV14; clone size: many; D gene: TRBD2; CDR3 DNA: TGTGCCAGCAGACTTAGCGGGGGTGAGCAGTTCTTC; CDR3 protein: CASRLSGGEQFF
J gene: TRBJ2-7; V gene: TRBV2; clone size: many; D gene: -; CDR3 DNA: TGTGCCAGCAGTGAAGGGAGAATCTCCTACGAGCAGTACTTC; CDR3 protein: CASSEGRISYEQYF
J gene: TRBJ2-7; V gene: TRBV7-9; clone size: -; D gene: TRBD2; CDR3 DNA: TGTGCCAGGGGCCCGGGACTAGCGGGAAACGAGCAGTACTTC; CDR3 protein: CARGPGLAGNEQYF
J gene: TRBJ2-1; V gene: TRBV13; clone size: few; D gene: TRBD2; CDR3 DNA: TGTGCCAGCAGCCCTATTGGCGGGGGGGTGGGCGAGCAGTTCTTC; CDR3 protein: CASSPIGGGVGEQFF
J gene: TRBJ2-1; V gene: TRBV6-2/TRBV6-3; clone size: many; D gene: -; CDR3 DNA: TGTGCCAGCAGTTACCCTCCGGTGGCGCCCTCCCGCTTCTACAATGAGCAGTTCTTC; CDR3 protein: CASSYPPVAPSRFYNEQFF
J gene: TRBJ2-1; V gene: TRBV6-2/TRBV6-3; clone size: -; D gene: -; CDR3 DNA: TGTGCGAGCAGTCGAAGACTCCCGTTGCGGAACTACACTGAGCAGTTCTTC; CDR3 protein: CASSRRLPLRNYTEQFF
J gene: TRBJ1-1; V gene: TRBV5-1; clone size: many; D gene: TRBD1; CDR3 DNA: TGCGCCAGCAGCCCCCGACAGGGGAGGAACACTGAAGCTTTCTTT; CDR3 protein: CASSPRQGRNTEAFF
J gene: TRBJ1-1; V gene: TRBV28; clone size: many; D gene: TRBD1; CDR3 DNA: TGTGCCAGCAGCCAGGGGGAAAGAGGTGAAGCTTTCTTT; CDR3 protein: CASSQGERGEAFF
J gene: TRBJ2-5; V gene: TRBV18; clone size: few; D gene: -; CDR3 DNA: TGTGCCAGCTCTCAAACAGGGAGCAGAGTAGGAGAGACCCAGTACTTC; CDR3 protein: CASSQTGSRVGETQYF
J gene: TRBJ1-1; V gene: TRBV9; clone size: many; D gene: -; CDR3 DNA: TGTGCCAGCAGCGTAGCACCCGGGGGCGAGGGGAACACTGAAGCTTTCTTT; CDR3 protein: CASSVAPGGEGNTEAFF